The 18 T cell receptor beta chains given below trace back to one sample, sequenced in a study of OX40 agonist ivuxolimab in advanced cancers. The library was produced with the immunoSEQ multiplex PCR assay. TCRdb stores this immuneACCESS table with in-frame sequences only. Part of the clones is absent; in the studies checked, under half of the shortfall reflects unresolved V genes, and no reason is known for the rest. The sample data list 35,000 to 50,000 clones, and approximately 90% of these were observed just once. The top ten constitute approximately 0.52% of the sample. The sequencing used CD4+ or CD8+ T cells sorted from blood, collected in a trial of the OX40 agonist ivuxolimab. Receptors were obtained from an adult with an advanced solid tumor such as melanoma, head and neck, liver or kidney cancer.

J is TRBJ2-5 and V is TRBV10-2; 9 bases are shared with TRBD1. V shed 6 bases, J shed 5 bases, and the junction held 7 bases outside the gene matches. Germline V gene data show CDR1 as WSHSY and CDR2 as SAAADI. CDR3 size: 14 residues. In DNA, the CDR3 is TGCGCCAGCAGAGAAACAGGGGGCGGGGAGACCCAGTACTTC. Encoded protein: CASRETGGGETQYF.

J is TRBJ1-2 and V is TRBV2; 7 positions agree with TRBD1. V trimming: 4 bases; J trimming: 7 bases; junction bases outside the gene matches: 15. The CDR3 contains 16 residues. Germline values: CDR1 SNHLY, CDR2 FYNNEI. The CDR3, as DNA: TGTGCCAGCAGTGTGTCGCTGCAGGGGGTTATGGGTGGCTACACCTTC. Its translation is CASSVSLQGVMGGYTF.

This clone was found once. This sequence joins TRBV18 and TRBJ2-2; D is ambiguous. The CDR3 contains 14 residues. The V end was cut by 3 bases, the J end by 10 bases, with 15 bases between. Germline V gives CDR1 KGHSH, CDR2 LQKENI. The CDR3 sequence is CASSPAPEKEELFF. Written as DNA, the CDR3 is TGTGCCAGCTCACCCGCACCCGAGAAAGAGGAGCTGTTTTTT.

The table lists this clone with a few counts. One end of the junction varies from germline; a read error may be responsible. This chain uses TRBV20-1 with TRBJ2-1; 8 positions agree with TRBD2. Germline V lookup: CDR1 DFQATT, CDR2 SNEGSKA (reference sequence). The CDR3 is 11 residues long. The CDR3 nucleotides read TGCAGTGCCGATAGAGGGGGACTAGGGATCTTC. Its protein product is CSADRGGLGIF.

The chain links TRBV29-1 to TRBJ1-1, with TRBD1 as a possible D gene (6 bases). In germline, CDR1 is SQVTM, CDR2 ANQGSEA. The CDR3 spans 13 residues. Trimming cost V 6 bases and J 0 bases, with 11 bases left between them. Here the CDR3 DNA reads TGCAGCGTGTGGACAGCTATGAACACTGAAGCTTTCTTT. It is translated as CSVWTAMNTEAFF. Drawing the rest from reference TRBV29-1 and TRBJ1-1, the complete variable domain is SAVISQKPSRDICQRGTSLTIQCQVDSQVTMMFWYRQQPGQSLTLIATANQGSEATYESGFVIDKFPISRPNLTFSTLTVSNMSPEDSSIYLCSVWTAMNTEAFFGQGTRLTVV.

The chain employs TRBV19 and TRBJ1-2; D remains ambiguous. The CDR3 consists of 12 residues. Germline assignment: CDR1 LNHDA and CDR2 SQIVND (reference sequence). V was cut by 0 bases and J by 4 bases, with 3 bases left in between. CDR3 residues: CASSIDGYGYTF. The DNA of the CDR3 is TGTGCCAGTAGTATAGACGGCTATGGCTACACCTTC.

The rearrangement links TRBV9 to TRBJ2-3; the D gene is possibly TRBD2 (6 bases). CDR1 and CDR2 (germline): SGDLS, YYNGEE. V lost 1 base and J 6 bases, leaving 9 bases between the germline ends. There are 13 residues in the CDR3. CDR3 bases: TGTGCCAGCAGCGTACTAGCGAGGGATACGCAGTATTTT. This translates into CASSVLARDTQYF.

The V and J genes are TRBV6-5 and TRBJ2-1, with D perhaps matching TRBD1 or TRBD2 (5 bases each). CDR1 is MNHEY and CDR2 is SVGAGI in the germline V gene. V was cut by 4 bases and J by 5 bases, with 9 bases left in between. The CDR3 sequence is 13 residues long. CDR3: CASSWGRDNEQFF. In DNA form, the CDR3 reads TGTGCCAGCAGTTGGGGGAGAGACAATGAGCAGTTCTTC.

The chain couples TRBV13 to TRBJ1-1; the D gene is possibly TRBD1 (5 bases). The V end was cut by 1 base, the J end by 1 base, with 10 bases between. Germline V gene sequence: CDR1 PRHDT, CDR2 FYEKMQ (reference sequence). The CDR3 length is 15 residues. The CDR3 DNA is TGTGCCAGCAGCTTAGAACCGGGACCGAACACTGAAGCTTTCTTT. Its protein product is CASSLEPGPNTEAFF.

The chain recombines TRBV18 with TRBJ2-3; D is unresolved. CDR3 size: 14 residues. Trimming pared 1 base from V and 3 bases from J, leaving 8 bases between. The germline V gene encodes CDR1 KGHSH and CDR2 LQKENI. CDR3 sequence: CASSPRTATDTQYF. The DNA for the CDR3 is TGTGCCAGCTCACCACGGACGGCGACAGATACGCAGTATTTT.

This clone has a single count. The gene calls are TRBV7-5 and TRBJ1-6. TRBV7-5 is recorded as a pseudogene. This CDR3 has 15 residues. In DNA, the CDR3 is TGTGCCAGAAGCTGCAGTAGGGAACCATATTCACCCCTCCACTTT. Protein: CARSCSREPYSPLHF.

The chain combines TRBV6-1 with TRBJ2-1, with D perhaps matching TRBD2 (6 bases). V was trimmed by 5 bases and J by 8 bases, leaving 19 bases between them. Germline V gene data show CDR1 as MNHNS and CDR2 as SASEGT. The CDR3 runs to 15 residues. CDR3: CASSPILTSSHEQFF. The CDR3 nucleotides read TGTGCCAGCAGTCCTATACTGACTAGTTCCCATGAGCAGTTCTTC.

The V call is TRBV2, the J call TRBJ1-1; tentative D call: TRBD1 (6 bases). The CDR3 loop spans 14 amino acids. The germline gives CDR1 SNHLY, CDR2 FYNNEI. Between the trimmed V and J ends, which lost 4 bases and 5 bases, there was a span of 14 bases. This CDR3 reads CASSGEGGATEAFF. The CDR3 DNA is TGTGCCAGCAGTGGAGAGGGGGGAGCGACTGAAGCTTTCTTT. Using reference TRBV2 and TRBJ1-1 for the parts outside the CDR3, the full variable domain is EPEVTQTPSHQVTQMGQEVILRCVPISNHLYFYWYRQILGQKVEFLVSFYNNEISEKSEIFDDQFSVERPDGSNFTLKIRSTKLEDSAMYFCASSGEGGATEAFFGQGTRLTVV.

The chain couples TRBV14 to TRBJ1-5, with unresolved D. CDR1 is SGHDN and CDR2 is FVKESK in the germline V gene. Trimming took 4 bases from V and 9 from J, leaving 16 bases between them. This CDR3 is 14 amino acids long. CDR3 loop: CASSPLGGNGPQHF. The DNA for the CDR3 is TGTGCCAGCAGCCCCCTAGGAGGGAATGGGCCCCAGCATTTT. Variable domain in full (rest from reference TRBV14 and TRBJ1-5): EAGVTQFPSHSVIEKGQTVTLRCDPISGHDNLYWYRRVMGKEIKFLLHFVKESKQDESGMPNNRFLAERTGGTYSTLKVQPAELEDSGVYFCASSPLGGNGPQHFGDGTRLSIL.

The chain uses TRBV5-4 and TRBJ2-1; 10 nucleotides match TRBD1. The CDR3 covers 17 residues. Unmatched junction bases numbered 11, after V lost 4 bases and J lost 4 bases. Germline V gives CDR1 SGHNT, CDR2 YYREEE (reference sequence). The CDR3 loop reads CASSPALGTGVYNEQFF. CDR3 sequence (DNA): TGTGCCAGCAGCCCGGCTTTAGGGACAGGGGTTTACAATGAGCAGTTCTTC.

The V call is TRBV7-9, the J call TRBJ2-3; no firm D call. CDR1 and CDR2 from the germline V gene are SEHNR and FQNEAQ (reference sequence). This CDR3 is built from 14 residues. Trimming pared 5 bases from V and 8 bases from J, leaving 17 bases between. The CDR3 loop reads CASSRPGVSFTQYF. In nucleotides, the CDR3 is TGTGCCAGCAGCCGTCCCGGAGTGAGTTTTACGCAGTATTTT.

Regarding this clone: Other DNA sequences in the sample encode the same CDR3. The genes are TRBV5-1 and TRBJ2-5, with D perhaps matching TRBD2 (7 bases). CDR3 length: 15 residues. CDR1 is SGHRS and CDR2 is YFSETQ in the germline V gene. V lost 5 bases to trimming and J lost 5 bases, with 19 bases between them. CDR3 nucleotide sequence: TGCGCCAGCAGTCCCAGTGGGGGGGCCGCGGAGACCCAGTACTTC. Translation gives CASSPSGGAAETQYF.

For the CDR3, the DNA is TGTGCCAGCGGAAGGGGGGGCTTCGGCTATGGCTACACCTTC. Its translation is CASGRGGFGYGYTF. The V gene is TRBV2, the J gene TRBJ1-2, with D possibly TRBD1 on 6 matching bases. This CDR3 comprises 14 residues. Trimming pared 8 bases from V and 4 bases from J, leaving 17 bases between. Germline CDR1 reads SNHLY; CDR2 reads FYNNEI.